This T cell receptor (beta chain) was recorded in a study of OX40 agonist ivuxolimab in advanced cancers. In terms of the full investigation: Ivuxolimab was a fully human IgG2 agonistic monoclonal antibody targeting the costimulatory receptor OX40 (CD134). Intravenous ivuxolimab was administered to patients every 2 weeks at six dose levels: 0.01, 0.1, 0.3, 1.5, 3 and 10 mg/kg. Among the roughly 52 dose-escalation patients, some 20 had hepatocellular carcinoma, about 15 melanoma, 9 renal cell carcinoma and 9 head and neck cancer. In the dose-escalation cohort, 70% to 85% of patients were male, and the mean age was approximately 60 years, with a range of 23 to 79. Prior anti-PD-1, anti-PD-L1 or anti-CTLA-4 therapy was permitted, and checkpoint inhibitors had been received by around 39% of dose-escalation patients. Partial responses occurred in three dose-escalation patients, of whom one had hepatocellular carcinoma and two had cutaneous melanoma. Peripheral TCRbeta sequencing aimed to test whether ivuxolimab altered TCR sequence diversity and caused clonal T-cell expansion. The paper describes the monotherapy dose-escalation part (N ≈ 49 patients) of the phase I trial of ivuxolimab.

V loses 3 bases at its end and J loses 8 bases; junction bases beyond the gene matches: 9. The CDR3 covers 15 residues, taking in both the cysteine and the phenylalanine. Only the CDR3 part of the read is kept: 45 bases, read in frame from the first base. The germline V gene provides CDR1 SGHNT and CDR2 YENEEA. The research as a whole found: In the 0.1-3.0 mg/kg groups, partial responders had among the lowest normalized peripheral clonal expansion, particularly in CD8+ T cells. Clonal expansion of both CD4+ and CD8+ blood T cells was observed from baseline to week 6 at doses 0.1 to 3.0 mg/kg. The antigen specificity of the clonally expanded peripheral T cells was not determined. After ivuxolimab, CD8+ T cells had more expanded clones than CD4+ T cells on average. Low levels of normalized T-cell clonal expansion were also seen in some patients who did not respond.

The trial excluded patients who had a history of autoimmune disease or who were on systemic immunosuppression. Peripheral blood for TCR sequencing was collected from all dose cohorts at baseline, on cycle 4 day 1, and on cycle 7 day 1. Samples were obtained from an open-label, multicenter, first-in-human phase I dose-escalation trial of ivuxolimab. Adults with locally advanced or metastatic head and neck squamous cell, hepatocellular, melanoma or renal cell carcinoma were enrolled in the trial. Before TCR sequencing, CD4+ T cells and CD8+ T cells were sorted from peripheral blood as separate populations. On this clone: Its recognized antigen is unknown. No clone much larger than this one lies a single base away; base qualities are absent.

Genomic DNA was extracted from sorted cells for sequencing of the TCRbeta CDR3 region. The immunoSEQ Assay was used for sequencing of TCRbeta CDR3 regions. TCRdb stores this immuneACCESS table with in-frame sequences only. Part of the clones is absent; in the studies checked, under half of the shortfall reflects unresolved V genes, and no reason is known for the rest. Within this sample are fewer than 85,000 clones, with 92% of them counted one time only. Clones ranked in the top ten supply approximately 0.56% of the sample. This material consisted of CD4+ or CD8+ T cells sorted from blood, taken in a trial of the OX40 agonist ivuxolimab. The sequence joins TRBV11-3 to TRBJ2-1, with 8 bases in between that match TRBD2. The receptor's source is an adult with an advanced solid tumor such as melanoma, head and neck, liver or kidney cancer. The CDR3 reads CASSFDSGRADEQFF. The sequenced DNA is TGTGCCAGCAGCTTTGACAGCGGGAGAGCAGATGAGCAGTTCTTC.